One and the same sample provided the 14 T cell receptor beta chains below, sequenced in a study of T cell changes during pregnancy in multiple sclerosis. The data were produced by immunoSEQ multiplex PCR, yet TCRdb's version contains in-frame clones alone and is incomplete. The table records about 53,000 clones, approximately 91% of them present only once. This sample comprised CD4+ T cells from peripheral blood mononuclear cells, obtained in the third trimester of pregnancy. Every receptor here comes from a female donor with multiple sclerosis, enrolled in a pregnancy study.

This rearrangement joins TRBV29-1 to TRBJ2-2; the match to TRBD1 covers 8 bases. Per germline, CDR1 SQVTM and CDR2 ANQGSEA. After removal of 5 bases from V and 6 bases from J, the junction contained 14 bases not matched to a gene. The length of the CDR3 is 16 residues. The chain's CDR3 is CSVFLSGQGMAGELFF. The CDR3 nucleotides read TGCAGCGTTTTTCTTAGCGGACAGGGAATGGCCGGGGAGCTGTTTTTT.

The chain joins TRBV6-5 to TRBJ1-1, with 9 bases lining up with TRBD1. Germline V gene lookup returns CDR1 MNHEY and CDR2 SVGAGI. The CDR3 extends over 14 amino acids. V shed 6 bases, J shed 5 bases, and the junction held 7 bases outside the gene matches. CDR3 coding DNA: TGTGCCAGCAGAGGACAGGGGCAGGGGACTGAAGCTTTCTTT. Translated: CASRGQGQGTEAFF.

The chain is built from TRBV7-2 and TRBJ2-2, with 10 bases identical to TRBD2. Germline V gene data show CDR1 as SGHTA and CDR2 as FQGNSA. V gave up 1 base and J gave up 8 bases; unmatched junction bases: 10. CDR3 size: 17 residues. CDR3 DNA sequence: TGTGCCAGCAGCTTAGTGTCACTAGCGGGGACGGGGGGGGAGCTGTTTTTT. Protein product: CASSLVSLAGTGGELFF.

The rearrangement joins TRBV5-1 to TRBJ1-4, with D possibly matching TRBD1 (5 bases). The CDR3 runs to 15 residues. CDR1 and CDR2 from the germline V gene are SGHRS and YFSETQ. Trimming took off 4 bases at V and 8 bases at J, with 18 bases between the two ends. The CDR3 sequence: CASSVSRGAGEKLFF. CDR3 DNA sequence: TGCGCCAGCAGCGTGTCTAGGGGCGCTGGAGAAAAACTGTTTTTT.

The chain links TRBV19 to TRBJ2-1, with D tentatively TRBD1 (7 bases). This CDR3 is built from 15 residues. V lost 3 bases to trimming and J lost 4 bases, with 13 bases between them. Germline-derived CDR1 and CDR2 are LNHDA and SQIVND (reference sequence). CDR3 protein: CASSIARGVYNEQFF. In DNA, the CDR3 is TGTGCCAGTAGTATTGCCAGGGGGGTGTACAATGAGCAGTTCTTC.

The chain couples TRBV11-2 to TRBJ2-2; 8 bases line up with TRBD2. Germline V gene lookup returns CDR1 SGHAT and CDR2 FQNNGV. J gave up 1 base and V 4 bases, and 5 bases lay outside the gene matches. CDR3 length equals 16 residues. Here the CDR3 reads CASSSNGGVNTGELFF. For the CDR3, the DNA is TGTGCCAGCAGCTCCAACGGGGGGGTGAACACCGGGGAGCTGTTTTTT.

This sequence joins TRBV18 and TRBJ2-5; TRBD2 agrees at 11 bases. Germline trimming cut 2 bases from V and 2 bases from J; bases unmatched to any gene: 1. This CDR3 spans 15 amino acids. CDR1 KGHSH and CDR2 LQKENI come from the germline V gene. The CDR3 DNA is TGTGCCAGCTCACCAAGACTAGCGGGACAAGAGACCCAGTACTTC. Translation: CASSPRLAGQETQYF.

This clone was found once. The chain is built from TRBV5-1 and TRBJ2-2, with 9 bases aligning to TRBD1. The CDR3 runs to 15 residues. The V and J ends lost 4 bases and 4 bases, in that order; junction bases with no gene match: 5. The germline V gene has CDR1 SGHRS and CDR2 YFSETQ. CDR3 region: CASSPGQGITGELFF. The CDR3 DNA reads TGCGCCAGCAGCCCGGGACAGGGTATCACCGGGGAGCTGTTTTTT. Full variable domain (rest looked up from reference TRBV5-1 and TRBJ2-2): KAGVTQTPRYLIKTRGQQVTLSCSPISGHRSVSWYQQTPGQGLQFLFEYFSETQRNKGNFPGRFSGRQFSNSRSEMNVSTLELGDSALYLCASSPGQGITGELFFGEGSRLTVL.

The chain uses TRBV19 and TRBJ2-7; 9 bases are shared with TRBD1. Per germline, CDR1 LNHDA and CDR2 SQIVND (reference sequence). With V trimmed by 3 bases and J by 5 bases, 11 bases remained unmatched. The CDR3 consists of 16 residues. The CDR3 reads CASSMNAGQGLNEQYF. CDR3 coding DNA: TGTGCCAGTAGTATGAACGCGGGACAGGGACTCAACGAGCAGTACTTC.

V gene TRBV25-1 combines with J gene TRBJ2-7; D perhaps matches TRBD1 (5 bases). V dropped 2 bases and J dropped 3 bases, with 8 bases sitting between them. This CDR3 contains 13 residues. Germline values: CDR1 MGHDK, CDR2 SYGVNS. CDR3 region: CASSEQGIYEQYF. For the CDR3, the DNA is TGTGCCAGCAGTGAACAGGGTATCTACGAGCAGTACTTC.

The chain uses TRBV7-8 and TRBJ1-4, with 9 bases identical to TRBD1. The germline CDR1 and CDR2 sequences are SGHVS and FQNEAQ. J lost 5 bases, V lost 2 bases, and 3 bases had no gene match. The CDR3 has 15 residues. DNA of the CDR3: TGTGCCAGCAGCTTACCCGGGACAGGGAATGAAAAACTGTTTTTT. This gives the protein CASSLPGTGNEKLFF.

The chain links TRBV9 to TRBJ2-1; 8 nucleotides match TRBD2. Trimming at V came to 0 bases and at J to 4 bases, leaving 3 bases not matched to a gene. CDR1 is SGDLS, CDR2 YYNGEE, per germline. The CDR3 has 15 residues. The CDR3 sequence: CASSVAAGGYNEQFF. The CDR3 nucleotides read TGTGCCAGCAGCGTAGCGGCGGGGGGTTACAATGAGCAGTTCTTC.

The gene calls are TRBV12-5 and TRBJ2-1; possible D gene TRBD2, 5 bases. V dropped 3 bases and J dropped 5 bases, with 17 bases sitting between them. Germline values: CDR1 LGHNT, CDR2 FRNRAP. CDR3 length: 16 amino acids. The CDR3, as DNA: TGTGCTAGTGGTTTTGGAGTTGAGGGTCGAGACAATGAGCAGTTCTTC. It translates to CASGFGVEGRDNEQFF. Using reference TRBV12-5 and TRBJ2-1 for the parts outside the CDR3, the full variable domain is DARVTQTPRHKVTEMGQEVTMRCQPILGHNTVFWYRQTMMQGLELLAYFRNRAPLDDSGMPKDRFSAEMPDATLATLKIQPSEPRDSAVYFCASGFGVEGRDNEQFFGPGTRLTVL.

The chain has TRBV5-1 and TRBJ2-1; TRBD2 matches at 11 bases. The trim removed 4 bases at V and 6 bases at J, leaving 9 bases unmatched. Germline CDR1 reads SGHRS; CDR2 reads YFSETQ. The CDR3 contains 16 residues. The CDR3 spells CASSPLLAGGANEQFF. Written as DNA, the CDR3 is TGCGCCAGCAGCCCCCTCCTAGCGGGGGGAGCCAATGAGCAGTTCTTC. The full variable domain, rest sourced from reference TRBV5-1 and TRBJ2-1, is KAGVTQTPRYLIKTRGQQVTLSCSPISGHRSVSWYQQTPGQGLQFLFEYFSETQRNKGNFPGRFSGRQFSNSRSEMNVSTLELGDSALYLCASSPLLAGGANEQFFGPGTRLTVL.